The rows below give T cell receptor beta chains drawn from one sample of a study of shared clonotypes between healthy human individuals. Data came from immunoSEQ multiplex PCR; TCRdb stores just in-frame clones and leaves some out. Of hundreds of thousands of clones in the sample, less than 80% were seen once. The specimen was memory CD4+ T cells sorted from blood. Receptors originate from a woman in her 30s in good health. Each CDR3 is given with its conserved first and last residue. The D gene is left open where the match is weak. Part of the rows lack a size; the others show once, few, many or a class for expanded clones.

cdr3_length	v_call	d_call	clone_size	j_call	cdr3_nt	cdr3_aa
14	TRBV2	-	-	TRBJ1-5	TGTGCCAGCAGTGCTCGATGGCGGAATCAGCCCCAGCATTTT	CASSARWRNQPQHF
16	TRBV6-5	TRBD2	-	TRBJ2-2	TGTGCCAGCAGTTTTACCAGCGGGGAGGGCACCGGGGAGCTGTTTTTT	CASSFTSGEGTGELFF
14	TRBV6-5	TRBD1	-	TRBJ1-1	TGTGCCAGCAGTTGGGACAGGGGAGAAACTGAAGCTTTCTTT	CASSWDRGETEAFF
15	TRBV21-1	-	-	TRBJ2-7	TGTGCCAGCAGCAAAGAGATATACAGGTCCTACGAGCAGTACTTC	CASSKEIYRSYEQYF
12	TRBV5-8	-	-	TRBJ1-2	TGTGCCAGCAGGCGACCCGCGGTTGGCTACACCTTC	CASRRPAVGYTF
14	TRBV7-9	TRBD1	-	TRBJ1-5	TGTGCCAGCAGCTCAGACAGGGGAGATCAGCCCCAGCATTTT	CASSSDRGDQPQHF
15	TRBV6-1	-	-	TRBJ1-5	TGTGCCAGCAGTGCGGGGCAGCCTAGCAATCAGCCCCAGCATTTT	CASSAGQPSNQPQHF
14	TRBV5-1	-	-	TRBJ2-5	TGCGCCAGCAGCTATGGGGGAGGTTCAGAGACCCAGTACTTC	CASSYGGGSETQYF
13	TRBV29-1	TRBD1	-	TRBJ2-1	TGCAGCGTTAGAACGACAGGGGAGAATGAGCAGTTCTTC	CSVRTTGENEQFF
14	TRBV27	TRBD2	-	TRBJ2-7	TGTGCCAGCAGTCCCGGGACTAGCACATACGAGCAGTACTTC	CASSPGTSTYEQYF
13	TRBV6-1	TRBD1	few	TRBJ1-2	TGTGCCAGCAGTGCGGGGACAGGGGATGGCTACACCTTC	CASSAGTGDGYTF
16	TRBV19	TRBD1	-	TRBJ2-1	TGTGCCAGTAGTATAGTTTGGCAGGGGGCGAACAATGAGCAGTTCTTC	CASSIVWQGANNEQFF
16	TRBV27	TRBD1	-	TRBJ1-4	TGTGCCAGCAGTAAAACCAGGGGGAGGGCTAATGAAAAACTGTTTTTT	CASSKTRGRANEKLFF
13	TRBV15	-	-	TRBJ2-1	TGTGCCACCAGAGGGGCCACCTACAATGAGCAGTTCTTC	CATRGATYNEQFF
12	TRBV29-1	-	-	TRBJ1-2	TGCAGCGCAGCCGGACAGTCCTATGGCTACACCTTC	CSAAGQSYGYTF
15	TRBV7-2	TRBD1	-	TRBJ1-1	TGTGCCAGCAGCCCCTGGACAGGGGGCGGCTCTGAAGCTTTCTTT	CASSPWTGGGSEAFF
16	TRBV28	-	-	TRBJ2-5	TGTGCCAGCAGTTTCAGTTCGGCGGTCCTATCCCAGACCCAGTACTTC	CASSFSSAVLSQTQYF
15	TRBV5-6	TRBD1	-	TRBJ1-1	TGTGCCAGCAGCCTTCCGCGGACAGGGAGCACTGAAGCTTTCTTT	CASSLPRTGSTEAFF
16	TRBV5-8	-	-	TRBJ2-7	TGTGCCAGCAGCTACTGGGGCAGGGGGGAAACCTACGAGCAGTACTTC	CASSYWGRGETYEQYF
17	TRBV28	-	-	TRBJ1-4	TGTGCCAGCAGTTCGCCGGGACGCGTGGAATTTAATGAAAAACTGTTTTTT	CASSSPGRVEFNEKLFF
16	TRBV4-1	TRBD2	-	TRBJ2-1	TGCGCCAGCAGCCTACGGACTAGCGGCCCCCTCGATGAGCAGTTCTTC	CASSLRTSGPLDEQFF
16	TRBV7-9	-	once	TRBJ2-5	TGTGCCAGCAGCTTAGGCCTGGTGCATAGGTCAGAGACCCAGTACTTC	CASSLGLVHRSETQYF
14	TRBV28	TRBD1	-	TRBJ1-1	TGTGCCAGCAGTAACAGGGGGGGAGTCACTGAAGCTTTCTTT	CASSNRGGVTEAFF
12	TRBV7-2	-	few	TRBJ2-7	TGTGCCAGCAGCTTCCCCGGGGCAGCTCAGTACTTC	CASSFPGAAQYF
14	TRBV19	TRBD1	-	TRBJ1-5	TGTGCCAGTAGCATGACAGGGGGTGGTCAGCCCCAGCATTTT	CASSMTGGGQPQHF
15	TRBV15	TRBD2	-	TRBJ2-5	TGTGCCACCAGCAGGCAGACTAGCGGTCAAGAGACCCAGTACTTC	CATSRQTSGQETQYF
11	TRBV20-1	-	-	TRBJ2-1	TGCAGTGCTAGGCTCGGGCTGGTGCAGTTCTTC	CSARLGLVQFF
17	TRBV14	-	few	TRBJ2-3	TGTGCCAGCAGCCCCCGACTGCTAAGCGTCCACACAGATACGCAGTATTTT	CASSPRLLSVHTDTQYF
14	TRBV30	TRBD1	once	TRBJ2-7	TGTGCCTGGGCCAGGACAGGGGCATCGTACGAGCAGTACTTC	CAWARTGASYEQYF
13	TRBV5-4	-	-	TRBJ2-7	TGTGCCAGCAGCTTTGGACTTTCCTACGAGCAGTACTTC	CASSFGLSYEQYF
13	TRBV7-2	TRBD1	-	TRBJ2-7	TGTGCCACCGCGGGACAGGGGGATAGCGAGCAGTACTTC	CATAGQGDSEQYF
15	TRBV5-1	TRBD1	-	TRBJ2-3	TGCGCCAGCAGCGAGGGACAGGGTTACACAGATACGCAGTATTTT	CASSEGQGYTDTQYF
16	TRBV10-3	TRBD1	-	TRBJ1-1	TGTGCCATCAGTGAGAGACAGGGAAGCATGAACACTGAAGCTTTCTTT	CAISERQGSMNTEAFF
17	TRBV23-1	TRBD2	once	TRBJ2-5	TGCGCCAGCAGTCACCTAAGGACTAGCGGGGGTAAGAAGACCCAGTACTTC	CASSHLRTSGGKKTQYF
14	TRBV29-1	-	-	TRBJ1-2	TGCAGCGCCAAGACAGACGGCCGCCGGTGGGGCTACACCTTC	CSAKTDGRRWGYTF
12	TRBV7-2	-	-	TRBJ2-1	TGTGCCAGCAGCTCCCCTTTCCATGAGCAGTTCTTC	CASSSPFHEQFF
18	TRBV18	TRBD1	-	TRBJ2-6	TGTGCCAGCTCACCCCGGGACAGTCTAAGCTCTGGGGCCAACGTCCTGACTTTC	CASSPRDSLSSGANVLTF